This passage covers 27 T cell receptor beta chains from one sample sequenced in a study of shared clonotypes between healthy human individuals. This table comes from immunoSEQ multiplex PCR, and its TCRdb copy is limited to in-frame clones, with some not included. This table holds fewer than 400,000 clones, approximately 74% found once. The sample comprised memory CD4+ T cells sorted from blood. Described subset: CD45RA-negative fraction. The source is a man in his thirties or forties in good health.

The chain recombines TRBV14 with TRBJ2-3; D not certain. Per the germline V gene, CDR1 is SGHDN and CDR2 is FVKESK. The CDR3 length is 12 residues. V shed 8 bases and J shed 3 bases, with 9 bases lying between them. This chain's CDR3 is CASGLGTDTQYF. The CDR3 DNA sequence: TGTGCCAGCGGTTTAGGGACAGATACGCAGTATTTT.

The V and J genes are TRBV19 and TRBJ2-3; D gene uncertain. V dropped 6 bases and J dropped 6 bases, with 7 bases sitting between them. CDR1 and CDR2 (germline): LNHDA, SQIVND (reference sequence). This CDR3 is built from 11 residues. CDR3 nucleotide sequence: TGTGCCAGTAGCAGGACGGATACGCAGTATTTT. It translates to CASSRTDTQYF.

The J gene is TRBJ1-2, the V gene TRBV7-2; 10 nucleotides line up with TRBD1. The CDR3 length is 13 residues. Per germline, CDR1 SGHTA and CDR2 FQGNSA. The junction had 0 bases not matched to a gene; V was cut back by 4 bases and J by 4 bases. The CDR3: CASSWDRGYGYTF. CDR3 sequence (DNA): TGTGCCAGCAGCTGGGACAGGGGCTATGGCTACACCTTC.

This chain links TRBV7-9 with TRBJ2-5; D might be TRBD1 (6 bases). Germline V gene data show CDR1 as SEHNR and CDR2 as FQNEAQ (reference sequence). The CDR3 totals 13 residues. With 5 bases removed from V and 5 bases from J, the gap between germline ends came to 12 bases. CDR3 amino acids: CASSEQGPETQYF. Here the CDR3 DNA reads TGTGCCAGCAGCGAACAGGGCCCTGAGACCCAGTACTTC.

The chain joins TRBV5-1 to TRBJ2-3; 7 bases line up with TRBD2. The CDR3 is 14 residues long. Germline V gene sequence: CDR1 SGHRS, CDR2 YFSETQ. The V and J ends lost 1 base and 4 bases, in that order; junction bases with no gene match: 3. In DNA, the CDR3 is TGCGCCAGCAGCTTGAGCGGGGCTGCAGATACGCAGTATTTT. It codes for CASSLSGAADTQYF.

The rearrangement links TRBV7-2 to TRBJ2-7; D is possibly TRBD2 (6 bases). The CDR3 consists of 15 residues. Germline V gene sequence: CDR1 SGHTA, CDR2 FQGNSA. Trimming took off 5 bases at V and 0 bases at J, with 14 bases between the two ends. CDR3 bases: TGTGCCAGCAGCCCTTCGGGGACTTTCTCCTACGAGCAGTACTTC. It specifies CASSPSGTFSYEQYF.

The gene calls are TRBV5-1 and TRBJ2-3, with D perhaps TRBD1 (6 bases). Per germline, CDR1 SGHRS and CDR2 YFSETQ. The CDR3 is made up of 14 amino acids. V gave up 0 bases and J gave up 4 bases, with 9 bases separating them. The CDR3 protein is CASSLEGGPDTQYF. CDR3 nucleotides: TGCGCCAGCAGCTTGGAAGGGGGTCCAGATACGCAGTATTTT. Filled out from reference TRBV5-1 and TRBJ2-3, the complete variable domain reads KAGVTQTPRYLIKTRGQQVTLSCSPISGHRSVSWYQQTPGQGLQFLFEYFSETQRNKGNFPGRFSGRQFSNSRSEMNVSTLELGDSALYLCASSLEGGPDTQYFGPGTRLTVL.

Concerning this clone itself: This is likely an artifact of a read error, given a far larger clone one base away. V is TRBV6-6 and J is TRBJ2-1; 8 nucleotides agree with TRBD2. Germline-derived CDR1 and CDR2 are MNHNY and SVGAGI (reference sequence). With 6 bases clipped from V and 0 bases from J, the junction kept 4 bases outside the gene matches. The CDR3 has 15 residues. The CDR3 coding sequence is TGTGCCAGCAGCCCAAGCGGGAGCTCCTACAATGAGCAGTTCTTC. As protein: CASSPSGSSYNEQFF.

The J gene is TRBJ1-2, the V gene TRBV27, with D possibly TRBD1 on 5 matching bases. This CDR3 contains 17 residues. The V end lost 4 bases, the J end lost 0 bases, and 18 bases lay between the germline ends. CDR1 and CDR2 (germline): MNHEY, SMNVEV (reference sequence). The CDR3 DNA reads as TGTGCCAGCAGTTCCCCTCGGGGGGACCGCGCTAACTATGGCTACACCTTC. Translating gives CASSSPRGDRANYGYTF.

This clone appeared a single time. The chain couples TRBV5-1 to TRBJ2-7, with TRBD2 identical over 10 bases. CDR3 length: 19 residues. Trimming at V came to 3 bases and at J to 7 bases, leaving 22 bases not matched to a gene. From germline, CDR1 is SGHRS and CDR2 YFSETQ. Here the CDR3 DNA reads TGCGCCAGCAGCTCCACATTCTCTACTAGCGGGAACAAAGGAGGGGAGCAGTACTTC. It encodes CASSSTFSTSGNKGGEQYF.

The CDR3 DNA is TGTGCCAGCTCACCTGAAGTACCTGGTGGCTACACCTTC. As protein: CASSPEVPGGYTF. The chain links TRBV18 to TRBJ1-2, with D unclear. The V gene's germline CDR1 is KGHSH and CDR2 LQKENI. Trimming removed 3 bases at V and 7 bases at J, with 12 bases between. The CDR3 contains 13 residues.

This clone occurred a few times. Written as DNA, the CDR3 is TGTGCCAGCTGCCGGGACTCCAACACTGAAGCTTTCTTT. Amino acids: CASCRDSNTEAFF. The chain links TRBV2 to TRBJ1-1, with D possibly being TRBD1 (5 bases). The V end was cut by 8 bases, the J end by 2 bases, with 12 bases between. Germline CDR1 reads SNHLY; CDR2 reads FYNNEI. The CDR3 extends over 13 amino acids.

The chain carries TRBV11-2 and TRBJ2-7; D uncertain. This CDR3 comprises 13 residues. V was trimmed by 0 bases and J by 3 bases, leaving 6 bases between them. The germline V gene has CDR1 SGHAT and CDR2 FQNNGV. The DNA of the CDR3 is TGTGCCAGCAGCTTAGAAGTGATCTACGAGCAGTACTTC. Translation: CASSLEVIYEQYF.

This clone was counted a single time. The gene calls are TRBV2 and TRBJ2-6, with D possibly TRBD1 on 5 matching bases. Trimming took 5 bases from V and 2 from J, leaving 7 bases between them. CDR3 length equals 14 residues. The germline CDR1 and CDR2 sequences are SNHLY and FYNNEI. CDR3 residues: CASSIGAGANVLTF. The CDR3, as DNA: TGTGCCAGCAGTATAGGGGCTGGGGCCAACGTCCTGACTTTC.

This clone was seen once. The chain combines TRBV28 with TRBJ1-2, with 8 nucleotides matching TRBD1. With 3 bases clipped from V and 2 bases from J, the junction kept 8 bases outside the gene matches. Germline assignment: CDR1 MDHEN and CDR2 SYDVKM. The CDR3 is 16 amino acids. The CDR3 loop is CASSFPPGQANYGYTF. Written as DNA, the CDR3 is TGTGCCAGCAGTTTCCCTCCGGGACAGGCGAACTATGGCTACACCTTC.

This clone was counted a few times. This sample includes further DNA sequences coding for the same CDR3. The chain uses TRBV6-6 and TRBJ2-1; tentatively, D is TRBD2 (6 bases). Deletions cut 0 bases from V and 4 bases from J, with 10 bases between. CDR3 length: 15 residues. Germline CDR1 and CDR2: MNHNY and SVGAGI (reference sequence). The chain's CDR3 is CASSYSPGLYNEQFF. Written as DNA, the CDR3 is TGTGCCAGCAGTTACTCCCCCGGACTATACAATGAGCAGTTCTTC.

The CDR3 coding sequence is TGTGCCAGCAGCAACTCGGACAGGGGAGGGGTAGATACGCAGTATTTT. This gives the protein CASSNSDRGGVDTQYF. The chain employs TRBV9 and TRBJ2-3; 9 nucleotides align to TRBD1. This CDR3 has 16 residues. Germline assignment: CDR1 SGDLS and CDR2 YYNGEE. Germline trimming cut 4 bases from V and 5 bases from J; bases unmatched to any gene: 11. Based on the CDR3 plus reference TRBV9 and TRBJ2-3, the full variable domain is DSGVTQTPKHLITATGQRVTLRCSPRSGDLSVYWYQQSLDQGLQFLIQYYNGEERAKGNILERFSAQQFPDLHSELNLSSLELGDSALYFCASSNSDRGGVDTQYFGPGTRLTVL.

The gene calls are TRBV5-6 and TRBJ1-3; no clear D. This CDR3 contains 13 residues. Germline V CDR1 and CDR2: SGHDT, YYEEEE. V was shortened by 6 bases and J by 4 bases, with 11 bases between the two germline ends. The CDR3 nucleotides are TGTGCCAGCACCCCAGGCCCCGGAAACACCATATATTTT. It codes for CASTPGPGNTIYF.

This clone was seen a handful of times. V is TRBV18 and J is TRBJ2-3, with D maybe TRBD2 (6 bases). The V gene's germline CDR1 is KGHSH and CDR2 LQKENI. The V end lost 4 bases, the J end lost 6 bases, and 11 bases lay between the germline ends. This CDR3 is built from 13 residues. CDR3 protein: CASSQGTSDTQYF. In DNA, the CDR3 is TGTGCCAGCTCACAAGGGACTTCCGATACGCAGTATTTT.

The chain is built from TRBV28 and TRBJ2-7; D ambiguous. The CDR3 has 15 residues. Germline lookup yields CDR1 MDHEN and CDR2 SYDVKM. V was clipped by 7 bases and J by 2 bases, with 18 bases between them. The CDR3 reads CASTSIGISPYEQYF. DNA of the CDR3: TGTGCCAGCACCTCGATTGGGATTTCCCCCTACGAGCAGTACTTC. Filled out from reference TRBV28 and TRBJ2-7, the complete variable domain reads DVKVTQSSRYLVKRTGEKVFLECVQDMDHENMFWYRQDPGLGLRLIYFSYDVKMKEKGDIPEGYSVSREKKERFSLILESASTNQTSMYLCASTSIGISPYEQYFGPGTRLTVT.

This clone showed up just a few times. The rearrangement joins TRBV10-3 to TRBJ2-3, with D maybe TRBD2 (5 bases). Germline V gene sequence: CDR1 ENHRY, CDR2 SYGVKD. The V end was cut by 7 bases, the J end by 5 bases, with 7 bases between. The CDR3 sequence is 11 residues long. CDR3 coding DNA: TGTGCCATCACGGCGGGAGATACGCAGTATTTT. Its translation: CAITAGDTQYF.

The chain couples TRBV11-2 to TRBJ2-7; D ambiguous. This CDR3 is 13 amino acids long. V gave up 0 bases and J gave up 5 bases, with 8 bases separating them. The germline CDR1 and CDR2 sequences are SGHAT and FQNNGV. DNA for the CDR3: TGTGCCAGCAGCTTAGATCGTTCGGACGAGCAGTACTTC. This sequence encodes CASSLDRSDEQYF.

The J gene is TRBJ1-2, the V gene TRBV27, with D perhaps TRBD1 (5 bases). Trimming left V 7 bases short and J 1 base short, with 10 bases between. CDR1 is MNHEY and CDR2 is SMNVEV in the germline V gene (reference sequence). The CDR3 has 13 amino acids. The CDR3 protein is CASKRTSNYGYTF. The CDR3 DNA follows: TGTGCCAGCAAAAGGACAAGTAACTATGGCTACACCTTC.

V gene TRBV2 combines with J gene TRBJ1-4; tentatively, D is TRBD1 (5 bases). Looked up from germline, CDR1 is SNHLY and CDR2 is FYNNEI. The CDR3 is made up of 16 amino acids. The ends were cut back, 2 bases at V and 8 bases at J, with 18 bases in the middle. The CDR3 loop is CASSEMLARQREKLFF. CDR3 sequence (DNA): TGTGCCAGCAGTGAAATGCTGGCCCGACAGAGAGAAAAACTGTTTTTT.

In DNA form, the CDR3 reads TGTGCCAGCAGCTTGGGGATGCTAGGACAGTCCTCTGGAAACACCATATATTTT. This translates into CASSLGMLGQSSGNTIYF. The rearrangement uses TRBV5-4 and TRBJ1-3; TRBD1 is a possible D gene (6 bases). Trimming removed 0 bases from V and 0 bases from J, with 16 bases in between. The CDR3 is 18 amino acids. CDR1 and CDR2 from the germline V gene are SGHNT and YYREEE (reference sequence). Full variable domain (missing parts from reference TRBV5-4 and TRBJ1-3): ETGVTQSPTHLIKTRGQQVTLRCSSQSGHNTVSWYQQALGQGPQFIFQYYREEENGRGNFPPRFSGLQFPNYSSELNVNALELDDSALYLCASSLGMLGQSSGNTIYFGEGSWLTVV.

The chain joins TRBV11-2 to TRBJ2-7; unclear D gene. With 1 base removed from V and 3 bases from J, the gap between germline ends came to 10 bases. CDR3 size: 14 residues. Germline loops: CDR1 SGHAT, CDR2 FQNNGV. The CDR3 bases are TGTGCCAGCAGCTTAGGGCCAACGCTCTACGAGCAGTACTTC. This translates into CASSLGPTLYEQYF.

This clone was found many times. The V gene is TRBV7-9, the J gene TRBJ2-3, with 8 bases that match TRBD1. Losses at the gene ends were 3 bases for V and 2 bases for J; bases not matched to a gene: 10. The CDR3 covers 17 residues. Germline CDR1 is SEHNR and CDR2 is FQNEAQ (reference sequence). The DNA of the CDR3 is TGTGCCAGCAGCTTCCCGCCGGGACAGGAGCACACAGATACGCAGTATTTT. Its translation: CASSFPPGQEHTDTQYF.